These T cell receptor beta chains were read from a single sample in a study of cytomegalovirus exposure and HLA in healthy donors. Profiled with immunoSEQ multiplex PCR; TCRdb holds only in-frame clones, not every one. The repertoire has around 71,000 clones, 85% to 95% of them found once; the top ten carry over 1.2%. The sequencing input was PBMCs. The receptors were sampled from a man younger than 30 in good health and CMV-seropositive. Both conserved end residues are part of each CDR3. A D gene is named only where the DNA matches it firmly. Clone size is given for some rows only: seen once, a few or many times, or a class if the clone is expanded.

clone_size,v_call,j_call,d_call,cdr3_nt,cdr3_aa
NA,TRBV9,TRBJ2-1,TRBD2,TGTGCCAGCAGCCCGCGACTAGCGGGTTCCTACAATGAGCAGTTCTTC,CASSPRLAGSYNEQFF
NA,TRBV11-2,TRBJ2-1,TRBD2,TGTGCCAGCAGCCTGGGACTAGCGGGGGAATTGAATGAGCAGTTCTTC,CASSLGLAGELNEQFF
NA,TRBV7-3,TRBJ1-1,NA,TGTGCCAGCAGCGCAACCCAGGGTGAAGCTTTCTTT,CASSATQGEAFF
once,TRBV11-3,TRBJ2-1,TRBD2,TGTGCCAGCAGCTTTAGCGGGAGGCCCCCTTACAATGAGCAGTTCTTC,CASSFSGRPPYNEQFF
NA,TRBV5-5,TRBJ2-7,NA,TGTGCATCCACAATCAGGAGGGCAAGCTCCTACGAGCAGTACTTC,CASTIRRASSYEQYF
NA,TRBV4-1,TRBJ1-2,NA,TGCGCCAGCAGCCAAGTTCAGGTCACAGCAAACTATGGCTACACCTTC,CASSQVQVTANYGYTF
NA,TRBV7-3,TRBJ2-1,TRBD1,TGTGCCAGCAGCGACAGGACAGGGGGATTTAATGAGCAGTTCTTC,CASSDRTGGFNEQFF
NA,TRBV6-4,TRBJ2-3,TRBD2,TGTGCCAGCAGGCCAGCTGGGTGGGCGGGGGCAGATACGCAGTATTTT,CASRPAGWAGADTQYF
NA,TRBV5-1,TRBJ2-7,NA,TGCGCCAGCAGCTTTTCAAGCGGGCGGGGAGTTAGCTACGAGCAGTACTTC,CASSFSSGRGVSYEQYF
NA,TRBV6-5,TRBJ1-1,TRBD1,TGTGCCAGCAGTTCTACAGGGGTCACTGAAGCTTTCTTT,CASSSTGVTEAFF
NA,TRBV21-1,TRBJ1-5,NA,TGTGCCAGACCAACAGGGGTCTACCCCTCATATCAGCCCCAGCATTTT,CARPTGVYPSYQPQHF
few,TRBV27,TRBJ1-2,TRBD1,TGTGCCAGCAAGCACAATGCGGGACAGAACTATGGCTACACCTTC,CASKHNAGQNYGYTF
NA,TRBV4-2,TRBJ2-4,TRBD2,TGTGCCAGCAGCGGATGGGGGGGTTCCAAAAACATTCAGTACTTC,CASSGWGGSKNIQYF
NA,TRBV6-5,TRBJ2-7,NA,TGTGCCAGCAGTTACTCTTCAGGTGGCGAGCAGTACTTC,CASSYSSGGEQYF
NA,TRBV27,TRBJ1-5,NA,TGTGCCAGCATGGGCTTCTTCAGGGGTCGAAATCAGCCCCAGCATTTT,CASMGFFRGRNQPQHF
NA,TRBV21-1,TRBJ2-7,NA,TGTGCCAGCAGCAAAGCGGAGGGGGCCCACGAGCAGTACTTC,CASSKAEGAHEQYF
NA,TRBV2,TRBJ1-2,TRBD1,TGTGCCAGCAGAGGGACAGTTCCACTCATTAACTATGGCTACACCTTC,CASRGTVPLINYGYTF
NA,TRBV7-9,TRBJ1-2,TRBD1,TGTGCCAGCAGCTTAGGGGACCTACAGGGGCAGGGCTACACCTTC,CASSLGDLQGQGYTF
NA,TRBV9,TRBJ2-1,TRBD2,TGTGCCAGCAGCGGTAGCGGGGGGACCTACAATGAGCAGTTCTTC,CASSGSGGTYNEQFF
NA,TRBV6-1,TRBJ1-2,NA,TGTGCCAGCAGGCAGGGGTCAGGCTATGGCTACACCTTC,CASRQGSGYGYTF
few,TRBV7-9,TRBJ1-1,NA,TGTGCCAGCAGCTTAGACGGGAGGGTGAACACTGAAGCTTTCTTT,CASSLDGRVNTEAFF
NA,TRBV11-2,TRBJ1-2,NA,TGTGCCAGCAGCCCCCGCTGGGGACTTTATGGCTACACCTTC,CASSPRWGLYGYTF
NA,TRBV7-8,TRBJ2-5,TRBD1,TGTGCCAGCAGCTTAGGCTTGACAGGGGTAGAGACCCAGTACTTC,CASSLGLTGVETQYF
once,TRBV4-1,TRBJ2-3,NA,TGCGCCAGCAGCCAAGTGGTCCAGCGGGGCACAGATACGCAGTATTTT,CASSQVVQRGTDTQYF
NA,TRBV12-5,TRBJ2-5,TRBD1,TGTGCTAGTGGTTCGACAGGGTTAGGGGAAGAGACCCAGTACTTC,CASGSTGLGEETQYF
NA,TRBV29-1,TRBJ2-3,TRBD2,TGCAGCGTTGAAGAGGCGGGAGGGGTCACAGATACGCAGTATTTT,CSVEEAGGVTDTQYF
NA,TRBV7-2,TRBJ2-7,TRBD2,TGTGCCAGCAGCTTAGCCGGGACTAGCGGGGGTCTCGAGCAGTACTTC,CASSLAGTSGGLEQYF
once,TRBV5-8,TRBJ1-4,NA,TGTGCCAGCAGCTTCAGGGTTAGGGGAAAACTGTTTTTT,CASSFRVRGKLFF
NA,TRBV6-1,TRBJ1-5,NA,TGTGCCAGCAGTGTGGACGGGAATAGCAATCGGCCCCAGCATTTT,CASSVDGNSNRPQHF
NA,TRBV19,TRBJ1-2,NA,TGTGCCAGTAGTACCCTCTATGGCTACACCTTC,CASSTLYGYTF
NA,TRBV7-5,TRBJ2-7,NA,TGTGTCAGAAGCTTAGGAGCCGGTTCCTACGAGCAGTACTTC,CVRSLGAGSYEQYF
NA,TRBV5-6,TRBJ2-3,TRBD1,TGTGCCAGCAGCTGGGGGACAGGGGGGGTAACAGATACGCAGTATTTT,CASSWGTGGVTDTQYF
NA,TRBV25-1,TRBJ1-2,NA,TGTGCCAGCAGCGGGGGACGGAGCTACACCTTC,CASSGGRSYTF
NA,TRBV7-6,TRBJ2-7,NA,TGTGCCAGCAGCTCCGGGGACACCTACGAGCAGTACTTC,CASSSGDTYEQYF
NA,TRBV27,TRBJ2-7,TRBD1,TGTGCCAGCATAGGGGAAGGGACAGGTACATACGAGCAGTACTTC,CASIGEGTGTYEQYF
NA,TRBV18,TRBJ1-1,TRBD1,TGTGCCAGCTCAGCGACAGGGAGCACTGAAGCTTTCTTT,CASSATGSTEAFF
NA,TRBV19,TRBJ2-2,TRBD2,TGTGCCAGTAGTATGCTAGCGGGGGCCGGGGAGCTGTTTTTT,CASSMLAGAGELFF
NA,TRBV21-1,TRBJ2-7,NA,TGTGCCAGCAGCGTCGGACTAGCTACCTACGAGCAGTACTTC,CASSVGLATYEQYF
NA,TRBV18,TRBJ2-7,TRBD2,TGTGCCAGCTCACCACCCCTAGCGGGAGCCTACGAGCAGTACTTC,CASSPPLAGAYEQYF
NA,TRBV2,TRBJ1-1,NA,TGTGCCAGCAATCGGCAGGAGGCCCCTGAAGCTTTCTTT,CASNRQEAPEAFF
NA,TRBV7-8,TRBJ2-5,TRBD2,TGTGCCAGCAGCCGCCCACTAGCGGGAATAGTGGAGGAGACCCAGTACTTC,CASSRPLAGIVEETQYF
NA,TRBV18,TRBJ1-2,NA,TGTGCCAGCTCACCAAGCGGAACCGGCTACACCTTC,CASSPSGTGYTF
few,TRBV5-1,TRBJ2-3,TRBD1,TGCGCCAGCAGCTCCAGGACAGGGGCCTTCACAGATACGCAGTATTTT,CASSSRTGAFTDTQYF
NA,TRBV2,TRBJ1-1,NA,TGTGCCAGCAGCGACACTAACACTGAAGCTTTCTTT,CASSDTNTEAFF
NA,TRBV7-2,TRBJ1-4,NA,TGTGCCAGCAGCTCCGCCCACAGGCTAAATGAAAAACTGTTTTTT,CASSSAHRLNEKLFF
NA,TRBV27,TRBJ2-7,TRBD1,TGTGCCAGCAGTTTGGCCGAGACAGGGGACGAGCAGTACTTC,CASSLAETGDEQYF
NA,TRBV7-2,TRBJ1-1,NA,TGTGCCAGCAGAGCAGGGATCATGAACACTGAAGCTTTCTTT,CASRAGIMNTEAFF
NA,TRBV7-9,TRBJ2-5,TRBD1,TGTGCCAGCAGCCCCCCGGGTTGGGGGACAGAAGAGACCCAGTACTTC,CASSPPGWGTEETQYF
NA,TRBV5-1,TRBJ2-1,TRBD1,TGCGCCAGCAGCTTGAAATCCGGGACAGGGGGCAATGAGCAGTTCTTC,CASSLKSGTGGNEQFF
NA,TRBV29-1,TRBJ2-7,TRBD1,TGCAGCGTAGGAGGGACAGGAAACTCCTACGAGCAGTACTTC,CSVGGTGNSYEQYF